The 14 T cell receptor beta chains reported below all come from one sample, sequenced in a study of cytomegalovirus exposure and HLA in healthy donors. The study ran its PCR with 60 Vbeta and 13 Jbeta primers. Assay: immunoSEQ multiplex PCR; the TCRdb copy retains only in-frame clones and omits some. The repertoire includes around 190,000 clones, 79% of them detected once, and approximately 4% sits in the top ten. The sample consisted of PBMCs. These receptors were obtained from a woman aged 25-40 years in good health and CMV-seropositive.

The gene calls are TRBV10-2 and TRBJ2-3; D may be TRBD1 (5 bases). From germline, CDR1 is WSHSY and CDR2 SAAADI. This CDR3 is 12 amino acids long. V was pared by 6 bases and J by 4 bases, with 8 bases between. The CDR3 reads CASREQADTQYF. DNA of the CDR3: TGCGCCAGCAGGGAACAGGCAGATACGCAGTATTTT.

As to this clone: The junction differs from germline at one of its ends, possibly a read error. Other DNA sequences from this sample encode an identical CDR3 as well. The rearrangement uses TRBV5-4 and TRBJ2-3; D gene ambiguous. The CDR3 is made up of 16 amino acids. Germline assignment: CDR1 SGHNT and CDR2 YYREEE (reference sequence). CDR3 coding DNA: TGCGCCAGCACCTCCCGGGTTGACTTTGTTGGAGATACGCAGTATTTT. Amino acid sequence: CASTSRVDFVGDTQYF.

The genes are TRBV4-1 and TRBJ1-5; D perhaps matches TRBD1 (6 bases). Per germline, CDR1 MGHRA and CDR2 YSYEKL. The length of the CDR3 is 17 residues. V was pared by 1 base and J by 1 base, with 14 bases between. Here the CDR3 reads CASSQAGGAGSNQPQHF. The CDR3, as DNA: TGCGCCAGCAGCCAAGCCGGGGGGGCGGGGAGCAATCAGCCCCAGCATTTT.

Only a few counts were recorded for this clone. This chain links TRBV29-1 with TRBJ2-7; unclear D gene. CDR3 length equals 10 residues. CDR1 SQVTM and CDR2 ANQGSEA come from the germline V gene. V lost 7 bases and J lost 7, with 11 bases in between. The CDR3 coding sequence is TGCAGCGCTGACAACGGTGAGCAGTACTTC. Protein sequence: CSADNGEQYF.

The CDR3 coding sequence is TGTGCCAGCAGCCAAGGTCAGGCTAGCGGGAGGGCCTCTGGGGCCAACGTCCTGACTTTC. It encodes CASSQGQASGRASGANVLTF. This sequence joins TRBV4-2 and TRBJ2-6, with 12 nucleotides matching TRBD2. The CDR3 sequence is 20 residues long. The J segment lost 0 bases and the V segment lost 1 base, leaving 7 bases of the junction unmatched. Germline V CDR1 and CDR2: LGHNA, YNFKEQ.

CDR3 DNA: TGTGCCAGCAGCCATGGACACCACTACGAGCAGTACTTC. Protein: CASSHGHHYEQYF. The chain uses TRBV11-3 and TRBJ2-7; TRBD1 is a possible D gene (5 bases). CDR1 and CDR2 from the germline V gene are SGHNT and YENEEA. The ends were cut back, 5 bases at V and 3 bases at J, with 11 bases in the middle. The CDR3 has 13 residues.

This clone showed up just a few times. The rearrangement uses TRBV14 and TRBJ2-7, with D perhaps TRBD1 (5 bases). This CDR3 comprises 15 residues. V shed 4 bases and J shed 4 bases, with 17 bases lying between them. CDR1 is SGHDN, CDR2 FVKESK, per germline. CDR3 amino acids: CASSPTVSGRYEQYF. CDR3 bases: TGTGCCAGCAGCCCCACCGTTTCAGGGCGATACGAGCAGTACTTC.

CDR3 protein: CASNRYWTDIPLYEQYF. CDR3 DNA: TGCGCCAGCAATCGGTATTGGACAGACATCCCCCTCTACGAGCAGTACTTC. The chain is built from TRBV23-1 and TRBJ2-7, with a tentative D call TRBD1 (6 bases). TRBV23-1 has ORF status, its function being uncertain. The germline V and J ends were trimmed by 7 bases and 3 bases, with 25 bases remaining between them. The CDR3 has 17 amino acids.

The chain links TRBV9 to TRBJ2-7; 8 positions agree with TRBD1. Germline V CDR1 and CDR2: SGDLS, YYNGEE. This CDR3 is 14 amino acids long. The junction had 8 bases not matched to a gene; V was cut back by 3 bases and J by 6 bases. CDR3 nucleotides: TGTGCCAGCAGCGCCATATTTACAGGGGGCGAGCAGTACTTC. It is translated as CASSAIFTGGEQYF.

This sequence joins TRBV10-1 and TRBJ2-7; D may be TRBD2 (5 bases). The CDR3 extends over 16 amino acids. V gave up 3 bases and J gave up 4 bases, with 19 bases separating them. CDR1 and CDR2 from the germline V gene are WNHNN and SYGVQD (reference sequence). In DNA form, the CDR3 reads TGCGCCAGCAGTGACCTGGGAGAGGGTCCCCTTTACGAGCAGTACTTC. Its translation: CASSDLGEGPLYEQYF.

The CDR3 reads CASSRFQGVYQETQYF. CDR3 bases: TGTGCCAGCAGCCGATTTCAAGGGGTGTACCAAGAGACCCAGTACTTC. The V and J genes are TRBV27 and TRBJ2-5; possibly TRBD1 for D (5 bases). V was clipped by 6 bases and J by 0 bases, with 17 bases between them. CDR1 and CDR2 from the germline V gene are MNHEY and SMNVEV (reference sequence). The CDR3 length is 16 residues.

The rearrangement joins TRBV18 to TRBJ1-4; D is perhaps TRBD1 (5 bases). Trimming pared 3 bases from V and 6 bases from J, leaving 14 bases between. The CDR3 contains 15 residues. Germline loops: CDR1 KGHSH, CDR2 LQKENI. CDR3 DNA: TGTGCCAGCTCACCCCTGGGGGGGGGAGATGAAAAACTGTTTTTT. Its translation: CASSPLGGGDEKLFF.

The chain has TRBV10-3 and TRBJ1-3; D is perhaps TRBD1 (6 bases). V lost 7 bases, J lost 0 bases, and 25 bases lay in between. The germline V gene has CDR1 ENHRY and CDR2 SYGVKD. The CDR3 spans 19 residues. As DNA, the CDR3 is TGTGCCATCAAGGGGAAGGGGGATCCGGTCGTGGGCTCTGGAAACACCATATATTTT. It codes for CAIKGKGDPVVGSGNTIYF.

The rearrangement links TRBV7-6 to TRBJ2-7; 9 nucleotides align to TRBD2. Per germline, CDR1 SGHVS and CDR2 FNYEAQ. The CDR3 totals 14 residues. V gave up 4 bases and J gave up 5 bases; unmatched junction bases: 6. CDR3 in amino acids: CASSSSSGADEQYF. For the CDR3, the DNA is TGTGCCAGCAGCTCTTCTAGCGGGGCTGACGAGCAGTACTTC.